The 9 T cell receptor beta chains presented below share a single source sample, sequenced in a study of blood T cell repertoires in COVID-19. The repertoire was sequenced with immunoSEQ multiplex PCR; TCRdb's copy has only in-frame clones and lacks some. The data show about 260,000 clones, around 86% seen once. Sequenced material: PBMCs or T cells enriched from blood (not recorded which). The receptors come from a woman aged 45-65 years who had recovered from COVID-19.

The DNA of the CDR3 is TGCGCCAGCAGCTTAGGACAGGCGAACACTGAAGCTTTCTTT. It encodes CASSLGQANTEAFF. This chain joins TRBV5-1 and TRBJ1-1; the match to TRBD1 covers 7 bases. CDR1 and CDR2 (germline): SGHRS, YFSETQ. The CDR3 loop spans 14 amino acids. J was trimmed by 1 base and V by 2 bases; bases with no gene match: 2.

The gene calls are TRBV9 and TRBJ1-1; unclear D gene. Per the germline V gene, CDR1 is SGDLS and CDR2 is YYNGEE. V lost 3 bases, J lost 4 bases, and 10 bases lay in between. The CDR3 is 13 residues long. CDR3 nucleotides: TGTGCCAGCAGCGCCTTGGCGGGCACTGAAGCTTTCTTT. Amino acid sequence: CASSALAGTEAFF.

The V call is TRBV7-2, the J call TRBJ1-3; unclear D gene. The CDR3 length is 16 residues. V was clipped by 4 bases and J by 0 bases, with 13 bases between them. Germline V CDR1 and CDR2: SGHTA, FQGNSA. For the CDR3, the DNA is TGTGCCAGCAGCTCCGTAGGACTGACCTCTGGAAACACCATATATTTT. Its protein is CASSSVGLTSGNTIYF.

V gene TRBV18 combines with J gene TRBJ1-1; 7 positions agree with TRBD1. The germline gives CDR1 KGHSH, CDR2 LQKENI. The CDR3 extends over 15 amino acids. Trimming at V came to 7 bases and at J to 0 bases, leaving 8 bases not matched to a gene. The CDR3 DNA is TGTGCCAGCTACCCGGCAGGGGGGATGAACACTGAAGCTTTCTTT. Its translation: CASYPAGGMNTEAFF.

This clone was detected only a few times. The chain links TRBV5-1 to TRBJ1-2; 8 nucleotides match TRBD1. The CDR3 covers 14 residues. Germline V gene sequence: CDR1 SGHRS, CDR2 YFSETQ. V shed 4 bases, J shed 6 bases, and the junction held 8 bases outside the gene matches. The CDR3 is CASSRRQGTDGYTF. The CDR3 coding sequence is TGCGCCAGCAGCCGCCGACAGGGGACTGATGGCTACACCTTC.

The chain links TRBV6-2 or TRBV6-3 to TRBJ2-4; 7 bases fit TRBD2. Losses at the gene ends were 4 bases for V and 1 base for J; bases not matched to a gene: 4. Germline-derived CDR1 and CDR2 are MNHEY and SVGEGT. The CDR3 spans 15 residues. CDR3 in amino acids: CASSSTAGAKNIQYF. The DNA for the CDR3 is TGTGCCAGCAGTTCCACAGCGGGGGCCAAAAACATTCAGTACTTC.

V and J are TRBV4-3 and TRBJ1-4; 11 nucleotides line up with TRBD1. Germline values: CDR1 LGHNA, CDR2 YSLEER. V dropped 6 bases and J dropped 7; count of bases not matched to a gene: 4. The CDR3 is 14 amino acids. As DNA, the CDR3 is TGCGCCAGCAGTCTGGACAGGGGGCTTGAAAAACTGTTTTTT. Encoded protein: CASSLDRGLEKLFF.

The rearrangement joins TRBV7-2 to TRBJ1-1, with D possibly being TRBD1 (5 bases). This CDR3 has 14 amino acids. V dropped 3 bases and J dropped 1 base, with 9 bases sitting between them. The germline V gene encodes CDR1 SGHTA and CDR2 FQGNSA. The CDR3 is CASSFSRGNTEAFF. The CDR3 DNA is TGTGCCAGCAGCTTTTCTAGGGGGAACACTGAAGCTTTCTTT.

The chain recombines TRBV4-3 with TRBJ2-3; D is perhaps TRBD2 (6 bases). This CDR3 region has 15 residues. Trimming took 5 bases from V and 1 from J, leaving 13 bases between them. CDR1 is LGHNA and CDR2 is YSLEER in the germline V gene. CDR3 protein: CASSSRGGGTDTQYF. The CDR3 DNA is TGCGCCAGCAGCAGCCGCGGAGGGGGCACAGATACGCAGTATTTT.